Here is one TCR beta chain with its context. No antigen is known for it. Per-nucleotide qualities are absent, and no much larger clonotype sits a single base away. In Seattle, one collaborating source enrolled patients while the infection was active and tracked those patients longitudinally over the course of disease. Collaborating institutions collected whole blood in K2EDTA tubes following their own protocols. For TCRbeta analysis, collaborators shipped samples as frozen whole blood, isolated PBMCs, or DNA extracted from either of those sample types. The sample originates from a study of blood T cell repertoires in COVID-19 (dated by TCRdb to 2020 to 2021). As for the study more broadly: Collaborator samples came from the United States, Italy and Spain and covered acute and convalescent phases of COVID-19. The prospective study material was composed of cDNA or gDNA derived from T cells, B-cell-depleted T cells, or PBMCs. The dataset comprised deeply sampled blood TCRbeta repertoires from subjects exposed to, actively infected with, or recovered from COVID-19. The repertoires were made available in a free public database intended to serve as a resource for research on the immune response to SARS-CoV-2. Samples came from the ongoing ImmuneRACE study (first 160 participants) plus 1,254 subjects from 6 global collaborators. Nearly every sample came with metadata listing a de-identified subject ID, COVID-19 status, age in years and sex. Where HLA class I and class II types were available, the types were taken from metadata supplied by the sample provider, not from assay-based typing. Overall study outcomes, separate from this receptor: The quantity of clinical and demographic metadata differed by source and by participant and was supplied without curation.

Compared with germline, V lacks 2 bases and J lacks 4 bases; bases without a gene match: 3. The CDR3 runs 14 residues from the cysteine to the phenylalanine. Here the CDR3 DNA is all that survives: 42 bases in frame from base 1. The germline V gene provides CDR1 MDHEN and CDR2 SYDVKM. The immunoSEQ Assay, a bias-controlled multiplex PCR, was used to amplify TCRbeta CDR3 regions from genomic DNA. In the source study's methods: Within the assay, amplification of reference gene primers was used to estimate how many nucleated cells each sample contained. Sequence reads were collapsed and filtered to measure the absolute abundance of every unique TCRbeta CDR3 rearrangement. For each sample, productive Simpson clonality was calculated by taking the square root of Simpson's diversity index across productive rearrangements. TCRdb obtained this table from immuneACCESS and retained in-frame rearrangements with V and J assigned. These tables miss some clones; where compared with another copy, unresolved V genes account for less than half of the shortfall, and the remainder is unexplained. The D gene and trimming were derived from the DNA, and the V and J assignments and clone size from that table. This sample holds some 360,000 clones; approximately 89% were observed only once. Around 4% of the sample belongs to the ten largest clones.

The rearranged chain carries TRBV28 and TRBJ1-2; 8 central bases correspond to TRBD1. The receptor was derived from a woman aged 55-69 years with COVID-19, enrolled during active disease. The sequencing sample was made of peripheral blood. The sequenced DNA is TGTGCCAGCAGTTTACAGGACAGGGTCTATGGCTACACCTTC. Translated, it reads CASSLQDRVYGYTF.